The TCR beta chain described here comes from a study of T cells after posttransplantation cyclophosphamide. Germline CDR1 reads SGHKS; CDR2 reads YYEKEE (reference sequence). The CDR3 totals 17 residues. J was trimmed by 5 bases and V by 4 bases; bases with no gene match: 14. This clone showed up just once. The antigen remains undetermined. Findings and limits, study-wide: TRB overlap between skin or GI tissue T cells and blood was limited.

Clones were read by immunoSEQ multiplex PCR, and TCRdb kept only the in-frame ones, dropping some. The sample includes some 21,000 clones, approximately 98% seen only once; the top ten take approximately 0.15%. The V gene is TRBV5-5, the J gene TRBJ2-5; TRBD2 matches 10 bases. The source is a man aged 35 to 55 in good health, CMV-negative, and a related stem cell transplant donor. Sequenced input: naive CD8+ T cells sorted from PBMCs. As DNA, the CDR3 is TGTGCCAGCAGCCTGAACGGACTAGCGGTCTTTCAGGAGACCCAGTACTTC. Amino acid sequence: CASSLNGLAVFQETQYF.